The source of this TCR beta chain is a study of T cell responses to AZD1222 COVID-19 vaccine. Study-level results: Donors were chiefly white British, with a greater number of females, and clonal diversity was perhaps underestimated. It was only 6 or 7 AZD1222 recipients who were seropositive at baseline. Variant regions that are unmutated are reportedly the target of nearly half of spike-specific TCRs. Spike-specific TCR breadth and depth went up after people got two AZD1222 doses.

Method: immunoSEQ multiplex PCR; TCRdb's copy keeps in-frame clones and lacks some. The profile covers roughly 150,000 clones, with about 90% appearing a single time and about 6% taken by the ten largest. V gave up 0 bases and J gave up 4 bases, with 13 bases separating them. Looked up from germline, CDR1 is MNHEY and CDR2 is SVGAGI. This CDR3 spans 15 amino acids. In regard to this clone: The antigen is undetermined.

The specimen was peripheral blood, collected 28 days after the second AZD1222 dose. The clonotype comes from an adult who received the AZD1222 COVID-19 vaccine. This sequence joins TRBV6-5 and TRBJ2-7; perhaps TRBD1 as D (6 bases). The CDR3 loop is CASSYSSGQKYEQYF. CDR3 DNA: TGTGCCAGCAGTTACTCGAGCGGACAGAAGTACGAGCAGTACTTC.